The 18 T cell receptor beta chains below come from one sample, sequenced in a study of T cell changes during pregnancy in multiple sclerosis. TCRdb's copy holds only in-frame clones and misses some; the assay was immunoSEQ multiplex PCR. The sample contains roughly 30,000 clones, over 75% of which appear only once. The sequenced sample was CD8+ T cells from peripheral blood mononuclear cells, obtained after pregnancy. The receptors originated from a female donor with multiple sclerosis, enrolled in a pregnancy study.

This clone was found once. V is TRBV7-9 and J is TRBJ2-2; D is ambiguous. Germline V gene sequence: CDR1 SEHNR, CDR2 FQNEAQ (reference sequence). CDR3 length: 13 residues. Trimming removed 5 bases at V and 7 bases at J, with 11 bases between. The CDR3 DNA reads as TGTGCCAGCAGCCCCCGTACCGGCGGGGAGCTGTTTTTT. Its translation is CASSPRTGGELFF.

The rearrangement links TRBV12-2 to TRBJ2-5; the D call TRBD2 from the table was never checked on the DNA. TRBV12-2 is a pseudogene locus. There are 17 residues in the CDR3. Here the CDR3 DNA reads TGTGCAAGTCGGTCCGGGAGGACTAGCGGGAGGCAAGAGACCCAGTACTTC. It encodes CASRSGRTSGRQETQYF.

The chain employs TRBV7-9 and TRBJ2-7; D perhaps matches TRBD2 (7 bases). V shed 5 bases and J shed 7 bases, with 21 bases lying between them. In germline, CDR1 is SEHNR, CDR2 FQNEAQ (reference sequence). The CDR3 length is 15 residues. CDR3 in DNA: TGTGCCAGCAGCCTACCTGACGGGGGGCTACGGGAGCAGTACTTC. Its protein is CASSLPDGGLREQYF.

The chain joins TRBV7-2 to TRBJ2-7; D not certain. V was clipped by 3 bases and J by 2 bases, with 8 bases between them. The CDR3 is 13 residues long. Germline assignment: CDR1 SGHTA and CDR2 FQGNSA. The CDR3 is CASSFGITYEQYF. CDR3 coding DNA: TGTGCCAGCAGCTTCGGTATTACCTACGAGCAGTACTTC.

CDR3 bases: TGTGCCAGCAGCTTAGAAGCCTTCGAGGGTCCTCTCTACGAGCAGTACTTC. This translates into CASSLEAFEGPLYEQYF. The chain has TRBV11-2 and TRBJ2-7; maybe TRBD2 (5 bases). The CDR3 is 17 residues long. Germline loops: CDR1 SGHAT, CDR2 FQNNGV. Deletions cut 0 bases from V and 3 bases from J, with 18 bases between.

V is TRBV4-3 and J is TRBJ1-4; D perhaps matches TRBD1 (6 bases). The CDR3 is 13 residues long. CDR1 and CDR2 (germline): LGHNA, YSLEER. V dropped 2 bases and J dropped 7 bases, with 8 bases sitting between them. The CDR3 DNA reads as TGCGCCAGCAGCCAAACAGGGATTGAAAAACTGTTTTTT. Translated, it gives CASSQTGIEKLFF.

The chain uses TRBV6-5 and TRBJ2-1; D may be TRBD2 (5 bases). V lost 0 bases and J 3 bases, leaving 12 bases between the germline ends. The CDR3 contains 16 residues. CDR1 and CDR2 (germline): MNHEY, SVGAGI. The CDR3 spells CASSYSSGENYNEQFF. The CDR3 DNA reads TGTGCCAGCAGTTACTCCTCCGGGGAGAACTACAATGAGCAGTTCTTC.

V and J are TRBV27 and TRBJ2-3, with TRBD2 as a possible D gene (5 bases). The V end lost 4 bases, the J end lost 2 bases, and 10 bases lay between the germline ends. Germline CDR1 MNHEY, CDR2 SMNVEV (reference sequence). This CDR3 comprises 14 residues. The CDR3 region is CASSSLVSTDTQYF. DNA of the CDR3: TGTGCCAGCAGTTCACTAGTTTCCACAGATACGCAGTATTTT.

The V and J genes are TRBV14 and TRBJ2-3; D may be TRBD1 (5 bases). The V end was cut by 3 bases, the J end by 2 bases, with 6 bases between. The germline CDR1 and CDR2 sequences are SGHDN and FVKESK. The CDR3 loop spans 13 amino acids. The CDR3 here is CASSQGPTDTQYF. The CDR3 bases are TGTGCCAGCAGCCAGGGGCCCACAGATACGCAGTATTTT.

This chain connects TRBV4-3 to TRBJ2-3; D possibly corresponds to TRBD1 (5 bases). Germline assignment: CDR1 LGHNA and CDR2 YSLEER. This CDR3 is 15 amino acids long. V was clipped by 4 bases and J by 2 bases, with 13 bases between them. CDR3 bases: TGCGCCAGCAGCCCCACGGCGGACAACACAGATACGCAGTATTTT. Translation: CASSPTADNTDTQYF.

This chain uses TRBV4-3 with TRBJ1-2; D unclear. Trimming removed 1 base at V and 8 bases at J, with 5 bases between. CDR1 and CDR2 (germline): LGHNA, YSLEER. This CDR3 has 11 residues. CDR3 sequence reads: CASSQGGGYTF. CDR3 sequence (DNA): TGCGCCAGCAGCCAAGGAGGGGGCTACACCTTC.

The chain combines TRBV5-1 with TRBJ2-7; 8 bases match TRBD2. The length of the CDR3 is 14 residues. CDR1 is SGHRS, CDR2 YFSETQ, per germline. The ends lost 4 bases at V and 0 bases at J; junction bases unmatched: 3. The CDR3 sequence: CASSIAGSSYEQYF. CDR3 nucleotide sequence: TGCGCCAGCAGCATAGCGGGAAGCTCCTACGAGCAGTACTTC. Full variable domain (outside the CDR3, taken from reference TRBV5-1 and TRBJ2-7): KAGVTQTPRYLIKTRGQQVTLSCSPISGHRSVSWYQQTPGQGLQFLFEYFSETQRNKGNFPGRFSGRQFSNSRSEMNVSTLELGDSALYLCASSIAGSSYEQYFGPGTRLTVT.

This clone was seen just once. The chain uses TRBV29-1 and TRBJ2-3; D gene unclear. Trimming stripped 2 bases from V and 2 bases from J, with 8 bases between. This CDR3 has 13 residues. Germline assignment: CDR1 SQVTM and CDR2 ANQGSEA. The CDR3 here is CSVEPENTDTQYF. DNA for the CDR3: TGCAGCGTTGAACCAGAAAACACAGATACGCAGTATTTT.

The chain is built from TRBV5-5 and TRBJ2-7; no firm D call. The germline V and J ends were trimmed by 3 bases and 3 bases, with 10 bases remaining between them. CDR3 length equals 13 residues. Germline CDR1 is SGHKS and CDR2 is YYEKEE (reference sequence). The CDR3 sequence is CASSYTPNYEQYF. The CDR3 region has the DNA TGTGCCAGCAGCTATACTCCCAACTACGAGCAGTACTTC.

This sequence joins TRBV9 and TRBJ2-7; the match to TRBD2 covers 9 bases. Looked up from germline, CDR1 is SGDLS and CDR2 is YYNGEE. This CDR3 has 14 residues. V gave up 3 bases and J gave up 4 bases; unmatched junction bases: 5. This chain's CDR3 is CASSAPGLAYEQYF. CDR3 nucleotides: TGTGCCAGCAGCGCCCCGGGACTAGCTTACGAGCAGTACTTC.

CDR3 coding DNA: TGTGCCAGCCGTGAGGATAGTTACGAGCAGTACTTC. Protein sequence: CASREDSYEQYF. V is TRBV11-2 and J is TRBJ2-7; D remains ambiguous. Trimming removed 8 bases at V and 4 bases at J, with 12 bases between. Germline loops: CDR1 SGHAT, CDR2 FQNNGV. The CDR3 has 12 residues.

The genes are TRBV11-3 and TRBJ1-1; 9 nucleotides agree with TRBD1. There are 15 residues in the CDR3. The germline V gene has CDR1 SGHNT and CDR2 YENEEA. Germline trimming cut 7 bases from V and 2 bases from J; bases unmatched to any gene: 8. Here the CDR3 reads CASIDRGSGNTEAFF. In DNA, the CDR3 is TGTGCCAGCATAGACAGGGGGTCCGGAAACACTGAAGCTTTCTTT.

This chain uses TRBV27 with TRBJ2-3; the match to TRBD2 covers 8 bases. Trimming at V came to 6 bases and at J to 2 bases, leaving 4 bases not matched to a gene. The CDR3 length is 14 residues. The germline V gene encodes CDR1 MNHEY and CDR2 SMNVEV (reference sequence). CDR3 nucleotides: TGTGCCAGCAGAACTAGCGGTTTCACAGATACGCAGTATTTT. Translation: CASRTSGFTDTQYF.